Below, 2 T cell receptor beta chains from the same sample are listed, as sequenced in a study of Graves' ophthalmopathy and Graves' hyperthyroidism. Scientists amplified the TCR beta CDR3 regions from RNA transcripts. Investigators did first-round RT-PCR with HTBI primers, then second-round multiplex PCR. One entry per CDR3 protein, called by TCRdb with MiXCR from the multiplex PCR reads. The sample records a few hundred thousand distinct CDR3 sequences, roughly 17% being singletons. Sequenced input: peripheral blood. These receptors were obtained from an adult man with Graves' ophthalmopathy.

V usage is TRBV7-3 and J usage is TRBJ1-2, with D perhaps matching TRBD1 (5 bases). The CDR3 is 14 amino acids. Trimming cost V 5 bases and J 10 bases, with 20 bases left between them. From germline, CDR1 is SGHTA and CDR2 FQGTGA. The CDR3 here is CASSTSGAERTYTF. The DNA for the CDR3 is TGTGCCAGCAGCACCTCCGGGGCAGAAAGGACCTACACCTTC.

The V gene is TRBV30, the J gene TRBJ1-1; 7 bases agree with TRBD1. With 3 bases clipped from V and 6 bases from J, the junction kept 13 bases outside the gene matches. This CDR3 has 15 amino acids. Germline V CDR1 and CDR2: GTSNPN, SVGIG (reference sequence). The CDR3 protein is CAWRPTGRKTSEAFF. CDR3 sequence (DNA): TGTGCCTGGAGGCCGACAGGGAGAAAAACTTCTGAAGCTTTCTTT.